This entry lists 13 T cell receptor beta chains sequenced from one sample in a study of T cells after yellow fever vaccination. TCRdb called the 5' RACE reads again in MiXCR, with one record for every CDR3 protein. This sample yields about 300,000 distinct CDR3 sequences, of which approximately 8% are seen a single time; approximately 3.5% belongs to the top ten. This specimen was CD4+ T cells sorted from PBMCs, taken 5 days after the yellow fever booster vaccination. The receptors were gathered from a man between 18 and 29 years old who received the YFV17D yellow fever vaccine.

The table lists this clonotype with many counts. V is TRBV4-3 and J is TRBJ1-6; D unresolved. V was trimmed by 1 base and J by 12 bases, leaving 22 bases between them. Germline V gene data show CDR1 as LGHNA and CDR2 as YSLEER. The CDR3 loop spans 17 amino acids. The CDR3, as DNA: TGCGCCAGCAGCCAAGTAATGTCCAGGCCACCGGATTTACCCCTCCACTTT. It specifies CASSQVMSRPPDLPLHF.

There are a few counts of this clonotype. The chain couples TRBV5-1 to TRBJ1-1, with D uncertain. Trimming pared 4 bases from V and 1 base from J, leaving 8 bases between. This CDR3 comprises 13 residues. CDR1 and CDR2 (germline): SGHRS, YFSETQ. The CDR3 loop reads CASSILTNTEAFF. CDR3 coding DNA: TGCGCCAGCAGCATCCTCACGAACACTGAAGCTTTCTTT.

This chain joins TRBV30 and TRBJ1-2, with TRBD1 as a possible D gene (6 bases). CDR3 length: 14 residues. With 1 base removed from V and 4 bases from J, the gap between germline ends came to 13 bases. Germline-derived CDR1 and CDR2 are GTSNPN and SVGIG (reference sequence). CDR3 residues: CAWSDYRDTYGYTF. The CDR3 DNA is TGTGCCTGGAGTGATTACCGGGACACCTATGGCTACACCTTC.

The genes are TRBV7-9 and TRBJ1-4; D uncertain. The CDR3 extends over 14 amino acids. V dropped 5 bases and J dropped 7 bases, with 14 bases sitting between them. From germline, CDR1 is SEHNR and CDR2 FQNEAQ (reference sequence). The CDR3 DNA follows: TGTGCCAGCAGCACCATAGGCTCTAGTGAAAAACTGTTTTTT. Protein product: CASSTIGSSEKLFF. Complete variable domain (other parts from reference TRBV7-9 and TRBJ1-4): DTGVSQNPRHKITKRGQNVTFRCDPISEHNRLYWYRQTLGQGPEFLTYFQNEAQLEKSRLLSDRFSAERPKGSFSTLEIQRTEQGDSAMYLCASSTIGSSEKLFFGSGTQLSVL.

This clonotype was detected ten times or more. CDR3 region: CASSADSVGNTEAFF. CDR3 in DNA: TGTGCCAGCAGCGCCGACAGTGTGGGGAACACTGAAGCTTTCTTT. V gene TRBV7-3 combines with J gene TRBJ1-1; a weak D match, TRBD1 (5 bases). There are 15 residues in the CDR3. Trimming pared 5 bases from V and 1 base from J, leaving 14 bases between. The germline CDR1 and CDR2 sequences are SGHTA and FQGTGA.

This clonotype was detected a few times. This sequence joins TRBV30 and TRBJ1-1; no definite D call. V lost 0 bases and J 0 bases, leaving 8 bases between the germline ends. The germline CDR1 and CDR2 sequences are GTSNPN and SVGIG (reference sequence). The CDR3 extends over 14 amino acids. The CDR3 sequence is CAWSVLGVNTEAFF. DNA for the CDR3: TGTGCCTGGAGTGTACTGGGAGTGAACACTGAAGCTTTCTTT.

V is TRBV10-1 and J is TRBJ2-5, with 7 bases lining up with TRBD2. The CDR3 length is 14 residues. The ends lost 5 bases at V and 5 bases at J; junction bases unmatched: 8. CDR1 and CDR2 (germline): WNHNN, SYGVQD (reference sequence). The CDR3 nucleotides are TGCGCCAGCAGTAGCGGGGCCGCAGGGGAGACCCAGTACTTC. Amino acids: CASSSGAAGETQYF.

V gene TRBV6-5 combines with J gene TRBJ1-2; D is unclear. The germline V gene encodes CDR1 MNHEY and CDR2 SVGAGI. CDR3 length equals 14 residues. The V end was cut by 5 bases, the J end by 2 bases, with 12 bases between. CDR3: CASSGEGRNYGYTF. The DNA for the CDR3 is TGTGCCAGCAGTGGGGAGGGCCGCAACTATGGCTACACCTTC.

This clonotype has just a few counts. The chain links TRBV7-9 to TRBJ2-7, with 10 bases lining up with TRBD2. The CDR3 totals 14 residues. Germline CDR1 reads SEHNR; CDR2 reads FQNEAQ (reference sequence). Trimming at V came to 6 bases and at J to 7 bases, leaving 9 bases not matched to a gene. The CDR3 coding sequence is TGTGCCAGCAGACCAAGCGGGGGGGCCGGGGAGCAGTACGTC. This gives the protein CASRPSGGAGEQYV.

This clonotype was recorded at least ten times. The CDR3 DNA follows: TGTGCCAGCGGTCTGGGCTACAATGAGCAGTTCTTC. It specifies CASGLGYNEQFF. The V and J genes are TRBV28 and TRBJ2-1; unclear D gene. V was clipped by 8 bases and J by 3 bases, with 8 bases between them. Germline loops: CDR1 MDHEN, CDR2 SYDVKM. This CDR3 has 12 amino acids.

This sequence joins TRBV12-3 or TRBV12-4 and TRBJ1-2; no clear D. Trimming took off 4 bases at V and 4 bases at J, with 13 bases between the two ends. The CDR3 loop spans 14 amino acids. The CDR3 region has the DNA TGTGCCAGCAGTTATGACGGATTGTCCTATGGCTACACCTTC. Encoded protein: CASSYDGLSYGYTF.

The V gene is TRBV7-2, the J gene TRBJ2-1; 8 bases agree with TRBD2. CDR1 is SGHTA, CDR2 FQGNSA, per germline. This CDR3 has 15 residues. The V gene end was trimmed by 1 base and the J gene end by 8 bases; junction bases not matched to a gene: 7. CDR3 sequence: CASSLEGLGIHEQFF. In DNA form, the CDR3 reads TGTGCCAGCAGCTTAGAGGGACTAGGCATCCATGAGCAGTTCTTC.

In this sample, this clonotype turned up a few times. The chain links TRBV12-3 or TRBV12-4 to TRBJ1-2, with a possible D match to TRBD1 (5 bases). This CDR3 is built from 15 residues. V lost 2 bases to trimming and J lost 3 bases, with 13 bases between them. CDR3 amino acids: CASSLRGRPDYGYTF. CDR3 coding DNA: TGTGCCAGCAGTTTAAGGGGACGCCCTGACTATGGCTACACCTTC.